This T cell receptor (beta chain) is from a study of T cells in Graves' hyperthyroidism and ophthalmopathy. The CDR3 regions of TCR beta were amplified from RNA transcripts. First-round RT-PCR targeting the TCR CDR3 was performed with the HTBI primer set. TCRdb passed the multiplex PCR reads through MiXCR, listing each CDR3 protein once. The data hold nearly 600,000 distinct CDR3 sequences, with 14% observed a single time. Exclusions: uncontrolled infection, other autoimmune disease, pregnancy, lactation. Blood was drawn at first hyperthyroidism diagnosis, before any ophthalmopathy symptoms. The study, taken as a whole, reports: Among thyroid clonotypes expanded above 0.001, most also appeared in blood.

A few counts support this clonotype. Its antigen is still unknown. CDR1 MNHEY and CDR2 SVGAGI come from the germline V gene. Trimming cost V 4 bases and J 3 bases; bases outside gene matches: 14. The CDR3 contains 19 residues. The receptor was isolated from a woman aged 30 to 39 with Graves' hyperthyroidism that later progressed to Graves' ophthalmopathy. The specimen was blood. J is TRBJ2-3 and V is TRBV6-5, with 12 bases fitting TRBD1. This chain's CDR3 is CASSFPNPGQGARTDTQYF. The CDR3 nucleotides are TGTGCCAGCAGTTTTCCTAATCCGGGACAGGGGGCGCGGACAGATACGCAGTATTTT.